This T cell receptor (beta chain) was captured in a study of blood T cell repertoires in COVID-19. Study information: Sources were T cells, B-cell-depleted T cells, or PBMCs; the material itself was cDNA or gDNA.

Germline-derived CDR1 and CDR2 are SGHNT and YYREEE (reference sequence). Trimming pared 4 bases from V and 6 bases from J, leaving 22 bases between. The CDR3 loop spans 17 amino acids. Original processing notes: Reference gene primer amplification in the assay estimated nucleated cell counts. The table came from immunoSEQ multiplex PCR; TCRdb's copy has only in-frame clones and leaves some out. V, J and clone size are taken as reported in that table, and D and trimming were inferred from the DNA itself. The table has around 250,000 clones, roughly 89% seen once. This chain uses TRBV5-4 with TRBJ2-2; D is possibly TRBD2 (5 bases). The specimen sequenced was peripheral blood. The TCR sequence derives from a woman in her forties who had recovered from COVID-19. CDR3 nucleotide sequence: TGTGCCAGCAGCCCTACTGGCAAACCTACCGGGGCCGGGGAGCTGTTTTTT. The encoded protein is CASSPTGKPTGAGELFF.